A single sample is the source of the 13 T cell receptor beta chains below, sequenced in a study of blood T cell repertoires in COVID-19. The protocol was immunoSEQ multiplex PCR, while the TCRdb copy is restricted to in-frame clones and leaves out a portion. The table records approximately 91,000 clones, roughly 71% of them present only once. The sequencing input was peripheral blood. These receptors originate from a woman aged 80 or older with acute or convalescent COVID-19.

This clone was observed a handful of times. The CDR3 DNA follows: TGTGCCAGCAGTTTAAGGGACAGGGTAGGCTACACCTTC. As protein: CASSLRDRVGYTF. This chain joins TRBV12-3 or TRBV12-4 and TRBJ1-2, with 9 bases identical to TRBD1. This CDR3 is 13 amino acids long. With V trimmed by 2 bases and J by 8 bases, 3 bases remained unmatched.

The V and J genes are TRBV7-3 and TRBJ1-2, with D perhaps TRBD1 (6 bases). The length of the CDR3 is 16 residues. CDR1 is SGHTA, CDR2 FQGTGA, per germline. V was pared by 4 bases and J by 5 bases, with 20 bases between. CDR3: CASSSGSKQGRYGYTF. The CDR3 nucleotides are TGTGCCAGCAGCTCGGGCTCAAAACAGGGTCGTTATGGCTACACCTTC.

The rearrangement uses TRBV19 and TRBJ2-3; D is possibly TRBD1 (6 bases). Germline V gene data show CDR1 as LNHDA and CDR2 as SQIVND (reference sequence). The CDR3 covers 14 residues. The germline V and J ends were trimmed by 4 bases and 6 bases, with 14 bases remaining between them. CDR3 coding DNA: TGTGCCAGTAGTAGGACAGATAAAATGGATACGCAGTATTTT. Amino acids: CASSRTDKMDTQYF.

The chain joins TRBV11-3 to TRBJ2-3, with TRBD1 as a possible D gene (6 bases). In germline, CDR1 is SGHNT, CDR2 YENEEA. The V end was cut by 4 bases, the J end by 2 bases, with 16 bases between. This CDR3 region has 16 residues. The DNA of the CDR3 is TGTGCCAGCAGCTCGGAACAGGGTGGACCCACAGATACGCAGTATTTT. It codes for CASSSEQGGPTDTQYF.

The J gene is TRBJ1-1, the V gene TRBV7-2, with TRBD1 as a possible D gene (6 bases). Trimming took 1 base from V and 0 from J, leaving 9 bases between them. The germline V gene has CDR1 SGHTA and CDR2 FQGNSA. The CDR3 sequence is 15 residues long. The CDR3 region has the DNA TGTGCCAGCAGCTTAGGTACAGGGATGAACACTGAAGCTTTCTTT. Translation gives CASSLGTGMNTEAFF. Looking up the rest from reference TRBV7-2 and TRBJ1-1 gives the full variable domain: GAGVSQSPSNKVTEKGKDVELRCDPISGHTALYWYRQSLGQGLEFLIYFQGNSAPDKSGLPSDRFSAERTGGSVSTLTIQRTQQEDSAVYLCASSLGTGMNTEAFFGQGTRLTVV.

The CDR3 protein is CASSNTGTGELFF. DNA for the CDR3: TGTGCCAGCAGTAATACAGGAACCGGGGAGCTGTTTTTT. This chain joins TRBV7-2 and TRBJ2-2, with D possibly matching TRBD1 (5 bases). CDR3 length: 13 amino acids. The V end lost 6 bases, the J end lost 5 bases, and 10 bases lay between the germline ends. Germline values: CDR1 SGHTA, CDR2 FQGNSA. The entire variable domain, with the rest obtained from reference TRBV7-2 and TRBJ2-2, is as follows: GAGVSQSPSNKVTEKGKDVELRCDPISGHTALYWYRQSLGQGLEFLIYFQGNSAPDKSGLPSDRFSAERTGGSVSTLTIQRTQQEDSAVYLCASSNTGTGELFFGEGSRLTVL.

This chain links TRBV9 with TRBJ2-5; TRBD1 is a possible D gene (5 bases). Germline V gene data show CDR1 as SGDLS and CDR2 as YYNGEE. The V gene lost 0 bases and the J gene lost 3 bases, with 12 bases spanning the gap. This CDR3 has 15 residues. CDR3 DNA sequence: TGTGCCAGCAGCGTAGCATTTGGGGCGAAAGAGACCCAGTACTTC. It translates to CASSVAFGAKETQYF.

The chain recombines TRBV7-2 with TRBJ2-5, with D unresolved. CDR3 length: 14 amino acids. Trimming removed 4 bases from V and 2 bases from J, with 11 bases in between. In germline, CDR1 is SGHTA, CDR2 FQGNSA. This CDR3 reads CASSSPTLQETQYF. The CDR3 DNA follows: TGTGCCAGCAGCTCCCCCACTCTGCAAGAGACCCAGTACTTC.

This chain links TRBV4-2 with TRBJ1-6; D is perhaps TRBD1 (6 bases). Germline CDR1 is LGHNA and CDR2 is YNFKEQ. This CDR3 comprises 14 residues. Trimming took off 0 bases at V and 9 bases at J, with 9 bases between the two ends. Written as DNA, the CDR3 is TGTGCCAGCAGCCAAGAGTCAGGGGTTTCACCCCTCCACTTT. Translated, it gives CASSQESGVSPLHF.

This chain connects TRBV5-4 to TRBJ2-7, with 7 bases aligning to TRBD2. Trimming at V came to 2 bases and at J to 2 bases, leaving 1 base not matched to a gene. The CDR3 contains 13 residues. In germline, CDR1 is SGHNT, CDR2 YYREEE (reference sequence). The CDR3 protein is CASSFAGAYEQYF. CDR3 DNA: TGTGCCAGCAGCTTCGCGGGAGCCTACGAGCAGTACTTC.

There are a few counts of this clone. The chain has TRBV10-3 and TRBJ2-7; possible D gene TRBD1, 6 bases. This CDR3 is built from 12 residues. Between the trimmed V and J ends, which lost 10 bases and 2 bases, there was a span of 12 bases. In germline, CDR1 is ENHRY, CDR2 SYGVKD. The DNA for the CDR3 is TGTGCCACTAGACAGGAAGCCTACGAGCAGTACTTC. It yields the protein CATRQEAYEQYF.

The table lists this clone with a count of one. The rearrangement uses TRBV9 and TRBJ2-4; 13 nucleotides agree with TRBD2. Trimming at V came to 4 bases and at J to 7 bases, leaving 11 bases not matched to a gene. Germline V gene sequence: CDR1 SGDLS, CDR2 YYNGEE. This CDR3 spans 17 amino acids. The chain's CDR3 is CASSSRGLAGVGNIQYF. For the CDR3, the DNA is TGTGCCAGCAGCTCCCGAGGACTAGCGGGAGTCGGGAACATTCAGTACTTC.

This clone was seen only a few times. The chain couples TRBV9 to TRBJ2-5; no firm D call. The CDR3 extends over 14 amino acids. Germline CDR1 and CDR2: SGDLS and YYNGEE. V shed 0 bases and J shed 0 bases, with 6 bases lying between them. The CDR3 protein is CASSVGLYQETQYF. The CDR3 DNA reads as TGTGCCAGCAGCGTAGGGCTCTACCAAGAGACCCAGTACTTC.